Listed below are T cell receptor beta chains from one sample, sequenced in a study of blood T cell repertoires in COVID-19. Libraries were prepared by immunoSEQ multiplex PCR; TCRdb keeps only in-frame clonotypes and omits some of them. This table holds 55,000 or so clones, around nine tenths found once. Material for sequencing was peripheral blood. These receptors were taken from a woman aged 55-69 years with COVID-19, enrolled during active disease. CDR3s include the opening cysteine and the closing phenylalanine or tryptophan. D genes are given only for firm matches. Clone size appears in some rows only: once, few, many, or a class for an expanded clone.

>TRBJ2-7|TRBD1|TRBV2|NA
CASTRTGNYEQYF
TGTGCCAGCACCCGGACAGGGAACTACGAGCAGTACTTC
>TRBJ2-1|NA|TRBV30|once
CASQGGRGYNEQFF
TGTGCCTCTCAGGGGGGAAGGGGGTACAATGAGCAGTTCTTC
>TRBJ1-2|TRBD1|TRBV2|NA
CASSFGQGLRGYTF
TGTGCCAGCAGTTTCGGACAGGGTCTTCGTGGCTACACCTTC
>TRBJ1-6|NA|TRBV6-1|NA
CASSEQGNSPLHF
TGTGCCAGCAGTGAACAGGGTAATTCACCCCTCCACTTT
>TRBJ1-2|NA|TRBV6-1|NA
CASSELGGYGYTF
TGTGCCAGCAGTGAATTGGGGGGGTATGGCTACACCTTC
>TRBJ1-5|NA|TRBV12-3/TRBV12-4|NA
CASSSPNQPQHF
TGTGCCAGCAGTTCTCCCAATCAGCCCCAGCATTTT
>TRBJ2-5|NA|TRBV27|NA
CASRKSRVQETQYF
TGTGCCAGCAGAAAAAGCCGGGTCCAAGAGACCCAGTACTTC
>TRBJ2-5|TRBD2|TRBV2|NA
CASSDSGSGQETQYF
TGTGCCAGCAGTGATAGCGGGAGTGGCCAAGAGACCCAGTACTTC
>TRBJ2-2|TRBD1|TRBV5-4|NA
CASSAGTGNTGELFF
TGTGCCAGCAGCGCCGGGACAGGGAACACCGGGGAGCTGTTTTTT
>TRBJ2-7|NA|TRBV6-5|few
CASTHSGKPYEQYF
TGTGCCAGCACACATAGCGGCAAGCCCTACGAGCAGTACTTC
>TRBJ2-7|NA|TRBV3-1/TRBV3-2|NA
CASSHTPGKQYF
TGTGCCAGCAGCCACACCCCAGGAAAGCAGTACTTC
>TRBJ2-7|NA|TRBV4-1|NA
CASSPAPLRSYEQYF
TGCGCCAGCAGCCCCGCGCCACTCCGCTCCTACGAGCAGTACTTC
>TRBJ1-1|TRBD1|TRBV7-8|once
CASSLRGPGQGARTEAFF
TGTGCCAGCAGCTTACGGGGACCGGGACAGGGGGCGAGAACTGAAGCTTTCTTT
>TRBJ2-7|TRBD1|TRBV24-1|NA
CATSDFGTGGLVQYF
TGTGCCACCAGTGATTTCGGGACAGGAGGGCTAGTGCAGTACTTC
>TRBJ2-2|TRBD2|TRBV2|NA
CASSVSSGNTGELFF
TGTGCCAGCAGTGTATCTAGCGGAAACACCGGGGAGCTGTTTTTT
>TRBJ1-1|NA|TRBV11-2|NA
CASSLVPTMNTEAFF
TGTGCCAGCAGCTTAGTTCCTACTATGAACACTGAAGCTTTCTTT
>TRBJ1-3|NA|TRBV25-1|NA
CASSEWSSSGNTIYF
TGTGCCAGCAGTGAATGGAGTAGCTCTGGAAACACCATATATTTT
>TRBJ2-2|NA|TRBV29-1|NA
CSVVLPQGNTGELFF
TGCAGCGTTGTTCTCCCCCAGGGGAACACCGGGGAGCTGTTTTTT
>TRBJ2-1|TRBD1|TRBV15|NA
CATSTTGESYNEQFF
TGTGCCACCAGCACAACAGGGGAGAGCTACAATGAGCAGTTCTTC
>TRBJ1-2|NA|TRBV9|NA
CASSVEAIQGSGYTF
TGTGCCAGCAGCGTAGAGGCTATTCAGGGGAGTGGCTACACCTTC
>TRBJ2-7|TRBD1|TRBV19|NA
CASMGQGAEQYF
TGTGCCAGTATGGGACAGGGGGCAGAGCAGTACTTC
>TRBJ1-6|NA|TRBV2|NA
CASTRVGTSNSPLHF
TGTGCCAGCACGAGGGTCGGGACATCAAATTCACCCCTCCACTTT
>TRBJ2-3|TRBD2|TRBV11-3|NA
CASSSRGGPYTDTQYF
TGTGCCAGCAGCTCCCGGGGGGGGCCGTACACAGATACGCAGTATTTT
>TRBJ2-2|TRBD1|TRBV19|NA
CASSNFAGGGNTGELFF
TGTGCCAGTAGCAACTTCGCAGGGGGCGGAAACACCGGGGAGCTGTTTTTT
>TRBJ1-5|NA|TRBV6-1|NA
CASSDGAHSNQPQHF
TGTGCCAGCAGTGATGGGGCCCATAGCAATCAGCCCCAGCATTTT
>TRBJ2-1|TRBD2|TRBV12-3/TRBV12-4|NA
CASSLRGREFF
TGTGCCAGCAGTTTACGCGGGAGGGAGTTCTTC
>TRBJ1-6|TRBD1|TRBV6-5|NA
CASTRGQDASPLHF
TGTGCCAGCACCAGGGGACAGGATGCTTCACCCCTCCACTTT
>TRBJ1-1|NA|TRBV5-1|NA
CASSLTGQEAFF
TGCGCCAGCAGCTTGACGGGACAAGAAGCTTTCTTT
>TRBJ2-1|NA|TRBV11-1|NA
CASERDHGGYNEQFF
TGTGCCAGCGAACGGGACCACGGGGGCTACAATGAGCAGTTCTTC
>TRBJ2-7|TRBD2|TRBV27|NA
CASSLQAGGPDEQYF
TGTGCCAGCAGTCTCCAGGCGGGAGGGCCCGACGAGCAGTACTTC
>TRBJ1-1|NA|TRBV18|NA
CASSRAGRTTEAFF
TGTGCCAGCTCACGGGCAGGGAGGACGACTGAAGCTTTCTTT
>TRBJ2-7|TRBD1|TRBV5-8|NA
CASSLAGQGPYEQYF
TGTGCCAGCAGCTTGGCGGGACAGGGGCCCTACGAGCAGTACTTC
>TRBJ1-1|NA|TRBV28|NA
CASGVRLGAFF
TGTGCCAGCGGAGTCCGGTTGGGAGCTTTCTTT
>TRBJ2-3|TRBD1|TRBV6-2/TRBV6-3|NA
CASSKRSWDRGRRGPDTQYF
TGTGCCAGCAGCAAGAGGAGCTGGGACAGGGGGCGCAGGGGCCCAGATACGCAGTATTTT
>TRBJ1-1|TRBD1|TRBV10-3|NA
CAIRGTVNTEAFF
TGTGCCATCCGAGGGACAGTGAACACTGAAGCTTTCTTT
>TRBJ1-2|NA|TRBV7-9|NA
CASSYASRYGYTF
TGTGCCAGCAGCTACGCGAGCCGCTATGGCTACACCTTC
>TRBJ1-1|TRBD1|TRBV28|once
CASSWGQVPEAFF
TGTGCCAGCAGTTGGGGACAGGTCCCTGAAGCTTTCTTT
>TRBJ2-7|NA|TRBV9|NA
CASSVGGVDEQYF
TGTGCCAGCAGCGTTGGAGGGGTCGACGAGCAGTACTTC
>TRBJ1-4|NA|TRBV11-2|NA
CASSLRRVAKLFF
TGTGCCAGCAGCCTGAGACGGGTCGCAAAACTGTTTTTT
>TRBJ1-2|NA|TRBV20-1|NA
CSAFQNYGYTF
TGCAGTGCGTTCCAGAACTATGGCTACACCTTC
>TRBJ1-1|TRBD1|TRBV3-1/TRBV3-2|few
CASSARTGIGEAFF
TGTGCCAGCAGCGCTCGGACAGGGATTGGTGAAGCTTTCTTT
>TRBJ2-7|NA|TRBV10-3|NA
CAISESTAAYEQYF
TGTGCCATCAGTGAGTCGACAGCCGCCTACGAGCAGTACTTC
>TRBJ2-2|TRBD1|TRBV30|NA
CAWSIRDRGYTGELFF
TGTGCCTGGAGTATCCGGGACAGGGGGTACACCGGGGAGCTGTTTTTT
>TRBJ1-3|NA|TRBV6-6|NA
CASSYSRQGNTIYF
TGTGCCAGCAGTTACTCCAGGCAGGGAAACACCATATATTTT
>TRBJ2-1|NA|TRBV23-1|NA
CASSPSRGLYNEQFF
TGCGCCAGCAGTCCCTCCCGCGGGCTCTACAATGAGCAGTTCTTC
>TRBJ2-7|TRBD1|TRBV28|NA
CASSLLGQGAYEQYF
TGTGCCAGCAGTTTGTTGGGACAGGGGGCCTACGAGCAGTACTTC
>TRBJ2-7|TRBD2|TRBV7-2|NA
CASSLSSGMIIYEQYF
TGTGCCAGCAGCTTATCGAGCGGGATGATCATTTACGAGCAGTACTTC
>TRBJ1-5|TRBD1|TRBV2|NA
CASRVQTGDQPQHF
TGTGCCAGCAGGGTTCAAACAGGGGACCAGCCCCAGCATTTT
>TRBJ2-7|NA|TRBV30|NA
CAWRDGDIGNSYEQYF
TGTGCCTGGAGGGACGGGGACATTGGAAACTCCTACGAGCAGTACTTC